Listed here is a single T cell receptor (beta chain). A second PCR, run for about 6 to 11 cycles, used a sample-barcoded 5' primer plus a J-beta primer mix. TCRdb passed the 5' RACE reads through MiXCR, listing each CDR3 protein once. The sample contains approximately 1,100,000 distinct CDR3 sequences, less than 50% of which appear only once. The data stem from a study of blood T cells in healthy people across ages. Germline CDR1 reads SGHAT; CDR2 reads FQNNGV. CDR3 size: 13 residues. Sequencing was carried out using blood. The chain employs TRBV11-2 and TRBJ2-4; D is uncertain. The better agreement between TRBJ2-7 and the DNA end casts doubt on the J call. This receptor was obtained from a woman aged 55-69 years in good health. The CDR3 protein is CASSLRRAYEQYF. In DNA, the CDR3 is TGTGCCAGCAGCCTACGTAGGGCCTACGAGCAGTACTTC.